A selection of T cell receptor beta chains follows, all from one sample in a study of blood T cell repertoires in COVID-19. TCRdb keeps only in-frame clones here, not all; method: immunoSEQ multiplex PCR. Of about 150,000 clones in the sample, approximately 82% were seen once. Sequencing used peripheral blood. Receptors originate from a woman in her 50s in a cohort sampled during active or convalescent COVID-19. The conserved cysteine and the conserved F or W are not part of the CDR3 here. A D gene is named only where the DNA matches it firmly.

j_call | cdr3_length | v_call | d_call | cdr3_aa
TRBJ1-6 | 15 | TRBV2 | TRBD1 | ASSDSGQGHYNSPLH
TRBJ2-7 | 11 | TRBV19 | NA | ASRVDRDKEQY
TRBJ1-2 | 11 | TRBV5-1 | NA | ASSIPTGYGYT
TRBJ1-2 | 9 | TRBV18 | NA | ASSPSSGYT
TRBJ2-4 | 12 | TRBV2 | NA | ASSGDTTLNIQY
TRBJ1-1 | 13 | TRBV3-1/TRBV3-2 | NA | ASSPMFQGRTEAF
TRBJ1-1 | 16 | TRBV4-1 | TRBD1 | ASSQGPGRGPQNTEAF
TRBJ2-2 | 12 | TRBV29-1 | TRBD2 | SARTSGRGGELF
TRBJ2-2 | 11 | TRBV3-1/TRBV3-2 | NA | ASSQGAAGELF
TRBJ1-1 | 11 | TRBV6-5 | NA | ASSTQGNTEAF
TRBJ2-5 | 13 | TRBV30 | TRBD2 | AWSERGIQKETQY
TRBJ1-6 | 15 | TRBV7-6 | NA | ASSLNALAGNNSPLH
TRBJ1-1 | 12 | TRBV5-1 | TRBD1 | ASSSGTGGLLAF
TRBJ2-3 | 13 | TRBV5-1 | NA | ASSSIGGSTDTQY
TRBJ1-1 | 13 | TRBV7-8 | NA | ASSLYQALNTEAF
TRBJ1-2 | 14 | TRBV19 | TRBD1 | ASRTGGTTDPYGYT
TRBJ2-2 | 13 | TRBV29-1 | TRBD1 | SVRPGQVNTGELF
TRBJ1-6 | 15 | TRBV4-1 | NA | ASSQDLPSSYNSPLH
TRBJ2-5 | 12 | TRBV27 | TRBD1 | ASSFQGAGETQY
TRBJ1-3 | 12 | TRBV6-1 | NA | ASSEASGGNTIY
TRBJ2-7 | 13 | TRBV5-1 | TRBD2 | ASSPGTSGGSEQY
TRBJ1-5 | 14 | TRBV4-1 | NA | ASSQDVFGDNQPQH
TRBJ1-2 | 15 | TRBV11-2 | NA | ASSLVVGRRPNYGYT
TRBJ2-6 | 15 | TRBV19 | NA | ASSIGKGQSGANVLT
TRBJ1-2 | 9 | TRBV6-5 | NA | ASRAAYGYT
TRBJ2-7 | 12 | TRBV3-1/TRBV3-2 | TRBD1 | ASSQGVTGDEQY
TRBJ2-7 | 12 | TRBV18 | TRBD1 | ASSAYRDSPEQY
TRBJ1-4 | 13 | TRBV9 | TRBD1 | ASSVSGTGNEKLF
TRBJ1-5 | 13 | TRBV10-1 | NA | ASRGGKGGGQPQH
TRBJ2-7 | 12 | TRBV5-1 | TRBD1 | ASSWGQETYEQY
TRBJ1-6 | 12 | TRBV27 | NA | ASSFTYPDSPLH
TRBJ2-6 | 15 | TRBV18 | TRBD1 | ASSPGQGNSGANVLT
TRBJ2-3 | 14 | TRBV27 | NA | ASSPDRGPGTDTQY
TRBJ2-5 | 11 | TRBV12-5 | NA | ASGSGQGETQY
TRBJ2-5 | 12 | TRBV5-6 | NA | ASSYRRTQETQY
TRBJ2-5 | 13 | TRBV5-5 | TRBD1 | ASSWDRRGRETQY
TRBJ1-1 | 11 | TRBV6-5 | NA | ASRETENTEAF
TRBJ2-7 | 10 | TRBV12-5 | NA | ASGFRGGEQY
TRBJ1-1 | 12 | TRBV10-3 | TRBD1 | AISVGQGSTEAF
TRBJ1-1 | 13 | TRBV11-2 | NA | ASSLNRGGNTEAF
TRBJ2-1 | 15 | TRBV18 | TRBD2 | ASSPPWELAPGNEQF
TRBJ1-6 | 13 | TRBV5-5 | NA | ASSLPSGVRSPLH
TRBJ2-3 | 13 | TRBV7-3 | TRBD2 | ASSSLAGSTDTQY
TRBJ1-2 | 12 | TRBV6-1 | TRBD1 | ASSTDRAAYGYT
TRBJ2-6 | 14 | TRBV15 | NA | ATSRERGAGANVLT
TRBJ1-6 | 12 | TRBV5-1 | NA | ASSSGELNSPLH
TRBJ2-7 | 14 | TRBV6-6 | NA | ASSYSLQGGSYEQY
TRBJ2-1 | 10 | TRBV11-1 | TRBD1 | ASRQGHNEQF
TRBJ1-6 | 13 | TRBV5-1 | TRBD1 | ASSHPGTANSPLH
TRBJ2-2 | 13 | TRBV5-4 | TRBD1 | ASSRQGANTGELF
TRBJ2-3 | 16 | TRBV7-2 | TRBD2 | ASSLERTSGGSTDTQY
TRBJ2-6 | 16 | TRBV9 | TRBD1 | ASSVAPSDRAGANVLT
TRBJ2-5 | 14 | TRBV7-2 | TRBD1 | ASSRGQGVPQETQY
TRBJ1-5 | 12 | TRBV3-1/TRBV3-2 | TRBD1 | ASSRSGTDQPQH
TRBJ2-7 | 11 | TRBV10-2 | NA | ASRSRGSYEQY
TRBJ1-2 | 12 | TRBV30 | TRBD1 | AWRGQGGVYGYT
TRBJ2-2 | 11 | TRBV30 | NA | AWNLTPTGELF
TRBJ2-2 | 13 | TRBV4-1 | NA | ASSQAQAITGELF